One sample yielded the 27 T cell receptor beta chains listed below, sequenced in a study of Graves' ophthalmopathy and Graves' hyperthyroidism. As the template, RNA transcripts were used to amplify TCR beta CDR3 regions. RT-PCR with HTBI primers came first, then second-round multiplex PCR. TCRdb ran MiXCR on the multiplex PCR reads and lists one entry per CDR3 protein. In the table there are about half a million distinct CDR3 sequences, roughly 14% of which are singletons. Sequenced: blood. Receptors originate from a woman in her 30s with Graves' ophthalmopathy.

This clonotype was seen at least ten times. This chain connects TRBV27 to TRBJ1-1; 8 bases map to TRBD1. This CDR3 region has 15 residues. Germline V gene lookup returns CDR1 MNHEY and CDR2 SMNVEV (reference sequence). With 5 bases clipped from V and 7 bases from J, the junction kept 12 bases outside the gene matches. The CDR3 reads CASSQNSGTGDEAFF. In DNA form, the CDR3 reads TGTGCCAGCAGTCAAAACTCCGGGACAGGCGATGAAGCTTTCTTT.

At least ten counts were recorded for this clonotype. The V call is TRBV29-1, the J call TRBJ1-2; the D gene is possibly TRBD1 (6 bases). V shed 4 bases and J shed 3 bases, with 12 bases lying between them. The germline V gene has CDR1 SQVTM and CDR2 ANQGSEA. The CDR3 consists of 13 residues. CDR3 sequence: CSVAGGPYYGYTF. The CDR3 coding sequence is TGCAGCGTTGCTGGGGGGCCCTACTATGGCTACACCTTC.

This clonotype was observed many times. This CDR3 reads CSVGGGLNTEAFF. The CDR3 nucleotides read TGCAGCGTTGGAGGGGGGCTGAACACTGAAGCTTTCTTT. The J gene is TRBJ1-1, the V gene TRBV29-1; D is perhaps TRBD1 (6 bases). CDR3 length: 13 residues. V was shortened by 4 bases and J by 0 bases, with 9 bases between the two germline ends. Germline CDR1 SQVTM, CDR2 ANQGSEA.

The J gene is TRBJ2-4, the V gene TRBV20-1, with a weak D call TRBD2 (5 bases). V lost 2 bases, J lost 1 base, and 12 bases lay in between. The germline gives CDR1 DFQATT, CDR2 SNEGSKA (reference sequence). The CDR3 sequence is 15 residues long. The CDR3 here is CSARSAGVAKNIQYF. The CDR3 coding sequence is TGCAGTGCTAGATCGGCGGGTGTTGCCAAAAACATTCAGTACTTC.

This clonotype was picked up many times. J is TRBJ2-7 and V is TRBV28, with 11 positions matching TRBD2. V lost 5 bases, J lost 5 bases, and 5 bases stayed unmatched. CDR3 size: 14 residues. CDR1 and CDR2 from the germline V gene are MDHEN and SYDVKM. The CDR3 DNA follows: TGTGCCAGCAGTCAACTAGCGGGAGTAAACGAGCAGTACTTC. It translates to CASSQLAGVNEQYF.

The table lists this clonotype with many counts. The chain couples TRBV7-9 to TRBJ2-7, with D hard to call. V lost 5 bases and J lost 2, with 13 bases in between. The CDR3 loop spans 14 amino acids. Germline lookup yields CDR1 SEHNR and CDR2 FQNEAQ (reference sequence). The CDR3 region has the DNA TGTGCCAGCAGCCACCGGGCAAATCCCTACGAGCAGTACTTC. As protein: CASSHRANPYEQYF.

This clonotype appeared a few times. The chain recombines TRBV10-2 with TRBJ2-5; 10 bases fit TRBD2. V shed 0 bases, J shed 4 bases, and the junction held 2 bases outside the gene matches. Germline CDR1 is WSHSY and CDR2 is SAAADI. The CDR3 runs to 15 residues. This CDR3 is CASSESERGGETQYF. The CDR3 DNA reads as TGCGCCAGCAGTGAGTCCGAGCGGGGGGGAGAGACCCAGTACTTC.

This clonotype was detected many times. The chain combines TRBV10-3 with TRBJ2-7; 9 nucleotides match TRBD2. CDR3 length: 15 amino acids. In germline, CDR1 is ENHRY, CDR2 SYGVKD. Trimming took 5 bases from V and 5 from J; bases not matched to a gene: 10. This chain's CDR3 is CAISYGGRATDEQYF. The CDR3 nucleotides are TGTGCCATCAGTTACGGCGGGAGGGCCACGGACGAGCAGTACTTC.

In this sample, this clonotype turned up a few times. The chain is built from TRBV5-1 and TRBJ1-5; TRBD1 might be the D (5 bases). The CDR3 contains 16 residues. Germline V gene lookup returns CDR1 SGHRS and CDR2 YFSETQ. The V end was cut by 4 bases, the J end by 1 base, with 15 bases between. The CDR3 sequence: CASSPGTRKSNQPQHF. The CDR3 bases are TGCGCCAGCAGCCCGGGGACCAGGAAAAGCAATCAGCCCCAGCATTTT.

The table lists this clonotype with many counts. The V and J genes are TRBV27 and TRBJ1-5; D is unclear. V dropped 3 bases and J dropped 3 bases, with 9 bases sitting between them. The germline CDR1 and CDR2 sequences are MNHEY and SMNVEV (reference sequence). CDR3 length equals 14 residues. In DNA form, the CDR3 reads TGTGCCAGCAGTTTCGGACGGAACAATCAGCCCCAGCATTTT. It is translated as CASSFGRNNQPQHF.

This clonotype was found many times. The V and J genes are TRBV18 and TRBJ2-5; D is unclear. V lost 3 bases, J lost 4 bases, and 9 bases lay in between. Germline CDR1 reads KGHSH; CDR2 reads LQKENI. The CDR3 totals 13 residues. The CDR3: CASSPSYGETQYF. The DNA for the CDR3 is TGTGCCAGCTCACCTTCCTATGGAGAGACCCAGTACTTC. The variable domain in full, completed from reference TRBV18 and TRBJ2-5, reads NAGVMQNPRHLVRRRGQEARLRCSPMKGHSHVYWYRQLPEEGLKFMVYLQKENIIDESGMPKERFSAEFPKEGPSILRIQQVVRGDSAAYFCASSPSYGETQYFGPGTRLLVL.

J is TRBJ1-5 and V is TRBV12-3 or TRBV12-4, with TRBD1 identical over 9 bases. The CDR3 totals 15 residues. With V trimmed by 6 bases and J by 9 bases, 12 bases remained unmatched. Here the CDR3 DNA reads TGTGCCAGCAGCTCCGGGACAGGGTCAGGGGGGCCCCAGCATTTT. Its translation: CASSSGTGSGGPQHF.

CDR3 bases: TGTGCCAGCAGCTCCCAACCAGGACACCTCTACGAGCAGTACTTC. Amino acids: CASSSQPGHLYEQYF. This sequence joins TRBV7-2 and TRBJ2-7; possibly TRBD1 for D (5 bases). CDR3 length: 15 amino acids. Germline CDR1 SGHTA, CDR2 FQGNSA. V dropped 4 bases and J dropped 3 bases, with 16 bases sitting between them.

The chain carries TRBV11-2 and TRBJ2-7, with 7 bases lining up with TRBD1. V gave up 4 bases and J gave up 0 bases; unmatched junction bases: 9. The CDR3 is 16 amino acids. CDR1 and CDR2 from the germline V gene are SGHAT and FQNNGV. The CDR3 region is CASSSEGGSSSYEQYF. In DNA, the CDR3 is TGTGCCAGCAGCTCCGAAGGGGGCTCTTCCTCCTACGAGCAGTACTTC.

This clonotype has ten or more counts. A much larger clone sits a single nucleotide away, making a read error possible. The rearrangement joins TRBV12-3 or TRBV12-4 to TRBJ1-1; D gene unclear. V was shortened by 2 bases and J by 2 bases, with 12 bases between the two germline ends. This CDR3 region has 15 residues. CDR3 residues: CASSLRTSPNTEAFF. The CDR3 nucleotides are TGTGCCAGCAGTTTAAGGACGAGCCCAAACACTGAAGCTTTCTTT.

This clonotype has a count of ten or more. The chain uses TRBV6-5 and TRBJ1-1; D call uncertain. V dropped 2 bases and J dropped 14 bases, with 12 bases sitting between them. Germline V gene data show CDR1 as MNHEY and CDR2 as SVGAGI. This CDR3 region has 11 residues. CDR3 residues: CASSYGMASFF. The DNA of the CDR3 is TGTGCCAGCAGTTACGGAATGGCTTCCTTCTTT.

Ten or more counts support this clonotype. This rearrangement joins TRBV20-1 to TRBJ1-2; D gene uncertain. The germline V and J ends were trimmed by 1 base and 8 bases, with 11 bases remaining between them. The germline gives CDR1 DFQATT, CDR2 SNEGSKA (reference sequence). This CDR3 has 12 residues. The CDR3 bases are TGCAGTGCTAGAGTAAGGGCGGACGGCTACACCTTC. Protein product: CSARVRADGYTF.

This clonotype was seen many times. The chain uses TRBV5-1 and TRBJ2-7, with 12 bases lining up with TRBD2. CDR3 length: 18 amino acids. Trimming at V came to 2 bases and at J to 2 bases, leaving 11 bases not matched to a gene. CDR1 and CDR2 (germline): SGHRS, YFSETQ. The CDR3: CASSFSLAGGLRTYEQYF. The CDR3, as DNA: TGCGCCAGCAGCTTCTCACTAGCGGGAGGATTACGGACCTACGAGCAGTACTTC.

This clonotype occurred many times. V gene TRBV5-1 combines with J gene TRBJ2-7, with D hard to call. V shed 5 bases and J shed 2 bases, with 11 bases lying between them. The germline V gene has CDR1 SGHRS and CDR2 YFSETQ. The CDR3 totals 13 residues. The CDR3 nucleotides read TGCGCCAGCAGTCCACACCGAGCCTACGAGCAGTACTTC. It encodes CASSPHRAYEQYF.

J is TRBJ2-4 and V is TRBV6-2 or TRBV6-3, with 12 bases that match TRBD2. CDR1 is MNHEY and CDR2 is SVGEGT in the germline V gene. Trimming removed 8 bases from V and 14 bases from J; junction bases left unmatched: 7. The CDR3 is 12 amino acids. CDR3 nucleotide sequence: TGTGCCAGCTCTGGACTAGCGGGAATTAAGTACTTC. As protein: CASSGLAGIKYF.

The sample holds many counts of this clonotype. The V gene is TRBV6-2 or TRBV6-3, the J gene TRBJ1-2, with D possibly being TRBD1 (5 bases). The V end lost 7 bases, the J end lost 6 bases, and 15 bases lay between the germline ends. This CDR3 spans 13 amino acids. Germline CDR1 MNHEY, CDR2 SVGEGT. CDR3 DNA sequence: TGTGCCAGCACCTACGGGGCGAGGGATGGCTACACCTTC. It encodes CASTYGARDGYTF.

This clonotype was observed at least ten times. This chain's CDR3 is CASSPSPGRWGGPSSYEQYF. The CDR3 coding sequence is TGTGCCAGCAGTCCCTCTCCAGGGCGTTGGGGCGGGCCGAGCTCCTACGAGCAGTACTTC. V gene TRBV25-1 combines with J gene TRBJ2-7, with D tentatively TRBD1 or TRBD2 (5 bases each). Per the germline V gene, CDR1 is MGHDK and CDR2 is SYGVNS. Trimming removed 5 bases from V and 0 bases from J, with 29 bases in between. This CDR3 is built from 20 residues.

This clonotype was recorded a few times. The rearrangement links TRBV12-5 to TRBJ2-7, with D perhaps TRBD1 (6 bases). The CDR3 has 13 amino acids. Germline-derived CDR1 and CDR2 are LGHNT and FRNRAP. The ends were cut back, 7 bases at V and 2 bases at J, with 12 bases in the middle. As DNA, the CDR3 is TGTGCTAGTGCCTCAGGGGATCCCTACGAGCAGTACTTC. Translation gives CASASGDPYEQYF.

This clonotype was seen only a few times. V gene TRBV30 combines with J gene TRBJ2-7; 8 bases match TRBD2. Germline loops: CDR1 GTSNPN, CDR2 SVGIG (reference sequence). Germline trimming cut 3 bases from V and 0 bases from J; bases unmatched to any gene: 7. The CDR3 runs 15 residues. The CDR3 sequence is CAWSALSGTSYEQYF. The CDR3 DNA follows: TGTGCCTGGAGCGCCCTTAGCGGGACCTCCTACGAGCAGTACTTC.

This clonotype was counted many times. The chain carries TRBV19 and TRBJ1-3, with D possibly being TRBD1 (6 bases). There are 17 residues in the CDR3. From germline, CDR1 is LNHDA and CDR2 SQIVND (reference sequence). Between the trimmed V and J ends, which lost 3 bases and 0 bases, there was a span of 15 bases. CDR3 sequence (DNA): TGTGCCAGTAGTATCCCCGGGACACCTTACTCTGGAAACACCATATATTTT. It yields the protein CASSIPGTPYSGNTIYF. Full variable domain (missing parts from reference TRBV19 and TRBJ1-3): DGGITQSPKYLFRKEGQNVTLSCEQNLNHDAMYWYRQDPGQGLRLIYYSQIVNDFQKGDIAEGYSVSREKKESFPLTVTSAQKNPTAFYLCASSIPGTPYSGNTIYFGEGSWLTVV.

This clonotype was detected many times. The chain carries TRBV6-2 or TRBV6-3 and TRBJ1-2; D not resolved. The CDR3 loop spans 13 amino acids. Germline values: CDR1 MNHEY, CDR2 SVGEGT. The V end was cut by 2 bases, the J end by 8 bases, with 12 bases between. CDR3 in amino acids: CASSYPSWYGYTF. The CDR3, as DNA: TGTGCCAGCAGTTACCCCTCTTGGTACGGCTACACCTTC.

This clonotype was observed at least ten times. The chain is built from TRBV28 and TRBJ2-7, with TRBD2 identical over 10 bases. Germline V gives CDR1 MDHEN, CDR2 SYDVKM. V shed 5 bases, J shed 9 bases, and the junction held 7 bases outside the gene matches. The CDR3 is 13 residues long. Here the CDR3 reads CASSQRAGGPQYF. Here the CDR3 DNA reads TGTGCCAGCAGTCAGCGAGCGGGAGGGCCGCAGTACTTC.